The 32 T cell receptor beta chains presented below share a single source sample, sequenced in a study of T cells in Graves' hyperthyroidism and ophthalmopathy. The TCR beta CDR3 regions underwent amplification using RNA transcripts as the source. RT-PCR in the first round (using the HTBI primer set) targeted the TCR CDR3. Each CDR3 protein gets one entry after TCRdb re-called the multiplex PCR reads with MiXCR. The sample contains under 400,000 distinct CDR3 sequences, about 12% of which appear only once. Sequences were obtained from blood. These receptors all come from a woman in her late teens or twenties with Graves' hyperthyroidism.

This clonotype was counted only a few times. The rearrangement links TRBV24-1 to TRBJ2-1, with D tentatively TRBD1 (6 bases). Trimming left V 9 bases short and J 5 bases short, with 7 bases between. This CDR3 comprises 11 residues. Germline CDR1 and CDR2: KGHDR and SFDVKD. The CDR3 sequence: CATGDNNEQFF. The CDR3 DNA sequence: TGTGCCACCGGGGACAACAATGAGCAGTTCTTC.

CDR3 in DNA: TGCAGTGCTCCGACCGGGACAACGTATGGCTACACCTTC. Residues: CSAPTGTTYGYTF. The V gene is TRBV20-1, the J gene TRBJ1-2, with a possible D match to TRBD1 (6 bases). With 5 bases removed from V and 5 bases from J, the gap between germline ends came to 15 bases. The CDR3 contains 13 residues. Germline V gene sequence: CDR1 DFQATT, CDR2 SNEGSKA (reference sequence).

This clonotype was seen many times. The DNA of the CDR3 is TGTGCCAGCAGTTTTTACAGGGACCAGCCCCAGCATTTT. Amino acids: CASSFYRDQPQHF. The chain combines TRBV12-3 or TRBV12-4 with TRBJ1-5; the D gene is possibly TRBD1 (6 bases). The CDR3 contains 13 residues. The V and J ends lost 3 bases and 7 bases respectively, with 10 bases between them.

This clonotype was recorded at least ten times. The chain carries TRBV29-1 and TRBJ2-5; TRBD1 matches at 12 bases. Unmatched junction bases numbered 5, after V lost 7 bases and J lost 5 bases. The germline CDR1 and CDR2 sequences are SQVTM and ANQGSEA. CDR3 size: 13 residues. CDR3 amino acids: CSGGQGAMETQYF. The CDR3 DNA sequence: TGCAGCGGGGGACAGGGGGCTATGGAGACCCAGTACTTC.

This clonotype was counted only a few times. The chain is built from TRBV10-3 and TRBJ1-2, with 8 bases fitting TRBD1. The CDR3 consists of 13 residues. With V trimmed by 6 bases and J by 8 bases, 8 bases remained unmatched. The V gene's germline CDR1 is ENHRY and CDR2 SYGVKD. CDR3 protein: CAISETGQGGYTF. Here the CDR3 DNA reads TGTGCCATCAGCGAAACAGGACAGGGAGGCTACACCTTC.

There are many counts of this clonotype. CDR3 nucleotide sequence: TGTGCCAGCCTCGGGACTAGCGGGGCGAATGAGCAGTTCTTC. Its protein product is CASLGTSGANEQFF. The genes are TRBV13 and TRBJ2-1, with TRBD2 identical over 13 bases. Germline V gives CDR1 PRHDT, CDR2 FYEKMQ (reference sequence). V dropped 8 bases and J dropped 7; count of bases not matched to a gene: 5. This CDR3 region has 14 residues.

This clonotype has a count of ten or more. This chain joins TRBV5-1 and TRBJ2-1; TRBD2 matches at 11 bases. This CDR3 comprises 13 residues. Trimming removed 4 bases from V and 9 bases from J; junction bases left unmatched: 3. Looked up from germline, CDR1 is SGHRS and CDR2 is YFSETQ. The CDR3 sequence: CASSQGTSGEQFF. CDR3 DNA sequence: TGCGCCAGCAGCCAAGGGACTAGCGGTGAGCAGTTCTTC.

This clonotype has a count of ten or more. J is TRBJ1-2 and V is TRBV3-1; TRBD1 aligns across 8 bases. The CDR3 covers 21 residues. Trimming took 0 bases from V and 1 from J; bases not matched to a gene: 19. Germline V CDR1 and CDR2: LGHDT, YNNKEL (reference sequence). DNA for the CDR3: TGTGCCAGCAGCCAAGACCGGGTCGGGACAGGAGCACCCATGGGTAACTATGGCTACACCTTC. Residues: CASSQDRVGTGAPMGNYGYTF.

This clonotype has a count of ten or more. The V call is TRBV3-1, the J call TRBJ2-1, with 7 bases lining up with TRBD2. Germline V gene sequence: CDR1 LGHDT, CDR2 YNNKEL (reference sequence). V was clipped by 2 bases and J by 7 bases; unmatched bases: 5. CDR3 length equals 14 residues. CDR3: CASSQWAGDNEQFF. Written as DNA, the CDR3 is TGTGCCAGCAGCCAATGGGCGGGGGATAATGAGCAGTTCTTC.

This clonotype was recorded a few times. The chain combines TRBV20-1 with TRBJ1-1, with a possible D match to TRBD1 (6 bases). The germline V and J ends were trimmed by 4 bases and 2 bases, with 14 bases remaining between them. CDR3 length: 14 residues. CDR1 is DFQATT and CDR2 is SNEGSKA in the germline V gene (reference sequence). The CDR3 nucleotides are TGCAGTGCTAAAAAACCGGGACAAAACACTGAAGCTTTCTTT. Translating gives CSAKKPGQNTEAFF.

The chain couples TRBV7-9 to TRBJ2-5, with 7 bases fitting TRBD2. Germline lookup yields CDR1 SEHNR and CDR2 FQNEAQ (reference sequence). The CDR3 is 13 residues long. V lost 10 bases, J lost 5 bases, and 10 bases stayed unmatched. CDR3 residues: CAIGGKNWETQYF. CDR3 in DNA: TGTGCCATCGGGGGGAAGAATTGGGAGACCCAGTACTTC.

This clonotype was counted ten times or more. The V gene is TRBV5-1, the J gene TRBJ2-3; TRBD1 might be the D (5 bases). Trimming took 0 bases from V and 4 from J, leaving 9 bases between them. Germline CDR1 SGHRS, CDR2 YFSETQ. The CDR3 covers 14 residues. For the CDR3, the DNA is TGCGCCAGCAGCTTGGGACAGACTCCAGATACGCAGTATTTT. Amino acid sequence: CASSLGQTPDTQYF.

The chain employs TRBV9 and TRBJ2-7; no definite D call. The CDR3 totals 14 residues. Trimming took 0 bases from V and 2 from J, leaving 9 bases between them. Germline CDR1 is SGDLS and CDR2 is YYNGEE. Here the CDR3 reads CASSVGGPPYEQYF. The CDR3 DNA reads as TGTGCCAGCAGCGTAGGGGGTCCTCCCTACGAGCAGTACTTC. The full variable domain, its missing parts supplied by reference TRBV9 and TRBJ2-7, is DSGVTQTPKHLITATGQRVTLRCSPRSGDLSVYWYQQSLDQGLQFLIQYYNGEERAKGNILERFSAQQFPDLHSELNLSSLELGDSALYFCASSVGGPPYEQYFGPGTRLTVT.

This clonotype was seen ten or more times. The DNA for the CDR3 is TGTGCCTGGAGGCCGACTAGCGGCCACTCCTACGAGCAGTACTTC. This translates into CAWRPTSGHSYEQYF. This chain links TRBV30 with TRBJ2-7; 9 bases match TRBD2. V gave up 3 bases and J gave up 0 bases; unmatched junction bases: 6. The CDR3 runs 15 residues. The germline CDR1 and CDR2 sequences are GTSNPN and SVGIG (reference sequence). The full variable domain, its missing parts supplied by reference TRBV30 and TRBJ2-7, is SQTIHQWPATLVQPVGSPLSLECTVEGTSNPNLYWYRQAAGRGLQLLFYSVGIGQISSEVPQNLSASRPQDRQFILSSKKLLLSDSGFYLCAWRPTSGHSYEQYFGPGTRLTVT.

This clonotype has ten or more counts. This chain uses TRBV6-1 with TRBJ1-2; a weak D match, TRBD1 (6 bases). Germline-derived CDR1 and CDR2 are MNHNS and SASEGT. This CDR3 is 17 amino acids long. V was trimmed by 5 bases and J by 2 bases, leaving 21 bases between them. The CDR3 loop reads CASSRSMGAGTNYGYTF. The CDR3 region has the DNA TGTGCCAGCAGTAGGTCTATGGGCGCAGGGACAAACTATGGCTACACCTTC.

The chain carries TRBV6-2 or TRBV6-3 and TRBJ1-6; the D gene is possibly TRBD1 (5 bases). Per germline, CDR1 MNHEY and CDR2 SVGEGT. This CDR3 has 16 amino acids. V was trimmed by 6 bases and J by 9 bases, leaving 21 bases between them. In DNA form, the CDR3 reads TGTGCCAGCAGGCCTGCGGGAGGGGTGGTGAGTTCACCCCTCCACTTT. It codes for CASRPAGGVVSSPLHF.

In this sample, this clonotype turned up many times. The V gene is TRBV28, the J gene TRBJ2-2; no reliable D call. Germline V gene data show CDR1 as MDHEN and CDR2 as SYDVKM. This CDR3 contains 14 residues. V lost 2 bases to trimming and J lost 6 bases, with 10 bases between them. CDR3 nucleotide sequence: TGTGCCAGCAGTTTACGGACGGCCCCCGGGGAGCTGTTTTTT. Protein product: CASSLRTAPGELFF.

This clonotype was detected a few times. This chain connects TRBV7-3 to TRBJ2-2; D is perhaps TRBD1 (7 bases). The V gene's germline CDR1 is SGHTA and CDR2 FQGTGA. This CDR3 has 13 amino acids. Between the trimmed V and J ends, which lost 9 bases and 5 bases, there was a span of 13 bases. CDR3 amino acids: CASEQGRTGELFF. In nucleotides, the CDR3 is TGTGCCAGTGAACAGGGGAGGACCGGGGAGCTGTTTTTT.

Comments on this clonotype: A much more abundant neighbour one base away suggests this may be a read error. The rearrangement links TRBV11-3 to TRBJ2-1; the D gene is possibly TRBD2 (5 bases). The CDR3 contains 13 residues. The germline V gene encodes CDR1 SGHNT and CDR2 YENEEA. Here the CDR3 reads CASSWSDRDEQLF. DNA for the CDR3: TGTGCCAGCAGCTGGTCCGATCGGGATGAGCAGCTCTTC.

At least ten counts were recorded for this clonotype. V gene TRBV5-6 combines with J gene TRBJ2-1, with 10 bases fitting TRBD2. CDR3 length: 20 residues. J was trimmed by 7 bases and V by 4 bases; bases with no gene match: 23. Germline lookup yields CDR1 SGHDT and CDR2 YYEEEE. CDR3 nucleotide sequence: TGTGCCAGCAGCCACACTGAACTAGCGGGACCTCCCCAGAAATCGAATGAGCAGTTCTTC. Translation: CASSHTELAGPPQKSNEQFF.

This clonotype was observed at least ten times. The CDR3 loop reads CATGTGHEQYF. In DNA form, the CDR3 reads TGTGCCACCGGGACAGGGCACGAGCAGTACTTC. The chain uses TRBV24-1 and TRBJ2-7; 9 nucleotides agree with TRBD1. Trimming at V came to 9 bases and at J to 5 bases, leaving 1 base not matched to a gene. The CDR3 covers 11 residues. Looked up from germline, CDR1 is KGHDR and CDR2 is SFDVKD.

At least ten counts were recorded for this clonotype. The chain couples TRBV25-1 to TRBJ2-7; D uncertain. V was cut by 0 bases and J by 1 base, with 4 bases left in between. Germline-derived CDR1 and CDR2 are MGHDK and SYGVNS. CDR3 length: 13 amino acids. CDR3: CASSEYWSYEQYF. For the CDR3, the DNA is TGTGCCAGCAGTGAATATTGGTCCTACGAGCAGTACTTC.

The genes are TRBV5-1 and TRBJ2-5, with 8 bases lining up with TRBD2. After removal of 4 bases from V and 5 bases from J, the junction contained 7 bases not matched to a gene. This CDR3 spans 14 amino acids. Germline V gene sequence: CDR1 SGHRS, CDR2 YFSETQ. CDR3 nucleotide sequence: TGCGCCAGCAGCGCAACTAGCGGCAGGGAGACCCAGTACTTC. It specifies CASSATSGRETQYF. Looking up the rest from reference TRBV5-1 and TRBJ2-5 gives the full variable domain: KAGVTQTPRYLIKTRGQQVTLSCSPISGHRSVSWYQQTPGQGLQFLFEYFSETQRNKGNFPGRFSGRQFSNSRSEMNVSTLELGDSALYLCASSATSGRETQYFGPGTRLLVL.

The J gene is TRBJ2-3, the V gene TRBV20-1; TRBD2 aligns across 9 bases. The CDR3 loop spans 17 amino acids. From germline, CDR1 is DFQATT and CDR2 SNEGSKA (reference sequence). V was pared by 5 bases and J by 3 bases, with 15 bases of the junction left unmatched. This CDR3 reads CSAGSWRGGQDTDTQYF. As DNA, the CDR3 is TGCAGTGCTGGTTCGTGGCGGGGGGGCCAAGATACAGATACGCAGTATTTT.

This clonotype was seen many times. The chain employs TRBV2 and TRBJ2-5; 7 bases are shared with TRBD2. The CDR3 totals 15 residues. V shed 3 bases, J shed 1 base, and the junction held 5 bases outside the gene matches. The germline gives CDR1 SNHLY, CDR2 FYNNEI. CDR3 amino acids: CASSDWSSGQETQYF. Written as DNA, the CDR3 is TGTGCCAGCAGTGATTGGTCTAGCGGCCAAGAGACCCAGTACTTC.

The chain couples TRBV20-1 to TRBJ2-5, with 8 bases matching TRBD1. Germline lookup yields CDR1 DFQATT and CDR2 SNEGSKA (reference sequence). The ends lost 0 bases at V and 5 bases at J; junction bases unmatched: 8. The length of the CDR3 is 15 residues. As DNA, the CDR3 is TGCAGTGCTAGAGATTCCGGACAGGGATCGGAGACCCAGTACTTC. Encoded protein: CSARDSGQGSETQYF.

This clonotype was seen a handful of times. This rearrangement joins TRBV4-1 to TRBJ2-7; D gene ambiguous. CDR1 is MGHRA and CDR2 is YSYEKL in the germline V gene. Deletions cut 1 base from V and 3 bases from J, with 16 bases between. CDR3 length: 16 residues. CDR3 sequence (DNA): TGCGCCAGCAGCCAAGGACGCGGCGGCAACGACTACGAGCAGTACTTC. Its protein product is CASSQGRGGNDYEQYF.

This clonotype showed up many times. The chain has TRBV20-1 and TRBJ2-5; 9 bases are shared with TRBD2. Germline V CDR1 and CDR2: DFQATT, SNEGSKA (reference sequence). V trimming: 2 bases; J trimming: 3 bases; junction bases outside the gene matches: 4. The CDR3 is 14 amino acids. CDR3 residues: CSARFSGGKETQYF. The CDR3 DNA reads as TGCAGTGCTAGATTCAGCGGGGGGAAAGAGACCCAGTACTTC.

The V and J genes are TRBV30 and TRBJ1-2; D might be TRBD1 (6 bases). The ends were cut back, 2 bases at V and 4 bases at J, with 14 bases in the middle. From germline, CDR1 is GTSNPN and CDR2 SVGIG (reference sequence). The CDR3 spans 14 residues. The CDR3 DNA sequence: TGTGCCTGGAGTAAGGGGGGAAAAGGCTATGGCTACACCTTC. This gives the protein CAWSKGGKGYGYTF.

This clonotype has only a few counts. CDR3 bases: TGTGCCAGCAGTGAAGGCTGGCCGCAGTTCTTC. Its translation is CASSEGWPQFF. V usage is TRBV2 and J usage is TRBJ2-1; the D is unclear. Looked up from germline, CDR1 is SNHLY and CDR2 is FYNNEI. The CDR3 totals 11 residues. The germline V and J ends were trimmed by 1 base and 12 bases, with 7 bases remaining between them. The entire variable domain, with the rest obtained from reference TRBV2 and TRBJ2-1, is as follows: EPEVTQTPSHQVTQMGQEVILRCVPISNHLYFYWYRQILGQKVEFLVSFYNNEISEKSEIFDDQFSVERPDGSNFTLKIRSTKLEDSAMYFCASSEGWPQFFGPGTRLTVL.

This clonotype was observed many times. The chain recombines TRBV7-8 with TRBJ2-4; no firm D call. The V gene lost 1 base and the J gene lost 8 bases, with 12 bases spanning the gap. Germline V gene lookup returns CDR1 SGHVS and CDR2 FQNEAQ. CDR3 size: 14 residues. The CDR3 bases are TGTGCCAGCAGCTTAGGAGCTAGTTGGCACATTCAGTACTTC. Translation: CASSLGASWHIQYF.

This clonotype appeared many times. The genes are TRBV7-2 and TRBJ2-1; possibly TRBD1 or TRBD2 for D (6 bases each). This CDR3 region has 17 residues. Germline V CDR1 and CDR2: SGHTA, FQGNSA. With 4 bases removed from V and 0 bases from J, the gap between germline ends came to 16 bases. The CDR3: CASSYRGNRASYNEQFF. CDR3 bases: TGTGCCAGCAGCTACCGGGGGAACAGGGCCTCCTACAATGAGCAGTTCTTC.